One sample yielded the 29 T cell receptor beta chains listed below, sequenced in a study of blood T cell repertoires in COVID-19. TCRdb's copy holds only in-frame clones and misses some; the assay was immunoSEQ multiplex PCR. Of approximately 220,000 clones listed, 88% are singletons. The sequencing sample was made of PBMCs or T cells enriched from blood (not recorded which). The source of these receptors is a woman aged 25 to 39 who had recovered from COVID-19.

The chain is built from TRBV7-3 and TRBJ1-3; 7 bases match TRBD1. The CDR3 extends over 16 amino acids. V lost 2 bases and J lost 4; bases outside the gene matches: 8. Germline assignment: CDR1 SGHTA and CDR2 FQGTGA. The CDR3 DNA follows: TGTGCCAGCAGCTTATTAACAGGGGTAGAAGGAAACACCATATATTTT. Protein product: CASSLLTGVEGNTIYF.

A single count supports this clone. V and J are TRBV6-2 or TRBV6-3 and TRBJ1-2; D gene ambiguous. The CDR3 covers 14 residues. Germline V gene data show CDR1 as MNHEY and CDR2 as SVGEGT. V gave up 6 bases and J gave up 0 bases, with 11 bases separating them. As DNA, the CDR3 is TGTGCCAGCAGCAGAGATAGTACTAACTATGGCTACACCTTC. This sequence encodes CASSRDSTNYGYTF.

This clone has a handful of counts. This chain connects TRBV7-8 to TRBJ1-1; 8 positions agree with TRBD1. The CDR3 has 16 residues. V trimming: 5 bases; J trimming: 0 bases; junction bases outside the gene matches: 8. The germline CDR1 and CDR2 sequences are SGHVS and FQNEAQ. The CDR3 bases are TGTGCCAGCAGCCTCCCGGCGGACAGGGTGAACACTGAAGCTTTCTTT. As protein: CASSLPADRVNTEAFF.

This clone was seen once. The genes are TRBV27 and TRBJ1-2; possibly TRBD1 for D (6 bases). The CDR3 is made up of 14 amino acids. Germline V gene sequence: CDR1 MNHEY, CDR2 SMNVEV (reference sequence). The V and J ends lost 7 bases and 6 bases respectively, with 18 bases between them. The CDR3 loop reads CASKMTGLSDGYTF. CDR3 coding DNA: TGTGCCAGCAAAATGACAGGTTTATCGGATGGCTACACCTTC.

The chain uses TRBV23-1 and TRBJ1-2, with 7 bases matching TRBD1. TRBV23-1 carries the ORF label, with uncertain function. Losses at the gene ends were 6 bases for V and 9 bases for J; bases not matched to a gene: 16. The CDR3 is 15 residues long. The DNA for the CDR3 is TGCGCCAGCAGCCCCGACAGGGATGGGGATGTAAGCTACACCTTC. Translating it yields CASSPDRDGDVSYTF.

The chain employs TRBV5-1 and TRBJ2-3; 7 bases are shared with TRBD1. Looked up from germline, CDR1 is SGHRS and CDR2 is YFSETQ. The CDR3 runs to 15 residues. V was clipped by 0 bases and J by 3 bases; unmatched bases: 4. CDR3: CASSLEDRVTDTQYF. The CDR3 region has the DNA TGCGCCAGCAGCTTGGAAGACAGGGTGACAGATACGCAGTATTTT.

The rearrangement joins TRBV23-1 to TRBJ1-2; TRBD1 might be the D (5 bases). TRBV23-1 falls under the ORF class, with uncertain function. There are 15 residues in the CDR3. The V end lost 0 bases, the J end lost 4 bases, and 12 bases lay between the germline ends. The CDR3 DNA follows: TGCGCCAGCAGTCAATCTCCCGCAGGGCGCTATGGCTACACCTTC. As protein: CASSQSPAGRYGYTF.

V and J are TRBV7-7 and TRBJ1-3; perhaps TRBD1 as D (6 bases). Germline lookup yields CDR1 SSHAT and CDR2 FNYEAQ (reference sequence). CDR3 size: 11 residues. CDR3 residues: CATQGGNTIYF. The CDR3 DNA follows: TGTGCTACCCAGGGGGGAAACACCATATATTTT.

This chain links TRBV2 with TRBJ1-6; 8 positions agree with TRBD1. Germline values: CDR1 SNHLY, CDR2 FYNNEI. The trim removed 6 bases at V and 9 bases at J, leaving 10 bases unmatched. This CDR3 contains 15 residues. The CDR3 sequence is CASRWGDRPGSPLHF. In nucleotides, the CDR3 is TGTGCCAGCAGGTGGGGGGACAGGCCGGGTTCACCCCTCCACTTT. Full variable domain (outside the CDR3, taken from reference TRBV2 and TRBJ1-6): EPEVTQTPSHQVTQMGQEVILRCVPISNHLYFYWYRQILGQKVEFLVSFYNNEISEKSEIFDDQFSVERPDGSNFTLKIRSTKLEDSAMYFCASRWGDRPGSPLHFGNGTRLTVT.

The table lists this clone with a count of one. The rearrangement uses TRBV4-2 and TRBJ2-2, with 10 bases lining up with TRBD2. Germline CDR1 LGHNA, CDR2 YNFKEQ. V shed 4 bases, J shed 4 bases, and the junction held 6 bases outside the gene matches. This CDR3 region has 16 residues. As DNA, the CDR3 is TGTGCCAGCAGCCCGCGGACTAGCGGTGTCACCGGGGAGCTGTTTTTT. Its translation: CASSPRTSGVTGELFF.

This clone showed up just a few times. The CDR3: CASSYTTGGKYTF. The CDR3 coding sequence is TGTGCCAGCAGTTACACGACAGGGGGGAAATACACCTTC. The chain joins TRBV6-5 to TRBJ1-2; 9 bases map to TRBD1. J lost 11 bases, V lost 2 bases, and 6 bases had no gene match. Looked up from germline, CDR1 is MNHEY and CDR2 is SVGAGI. The CDR3 is 13 amino acids.

V is TRBV5-1 and J is TRBJ1-1; 7 bases map to TRBD1. This CDR3 spans 14 amino acids. Germline CDR1 reads SGHRS; CDR2 reads YFSETQ. Trimming cost V 4 bases and J 4 bases; bases outside gene matches: 7. The CDR3 spells CASSERQGFTEAFF. Here the CDR3 DNA reads TGCGCCAGCAGCGAAAGACAGGGCTTCACTGAAGCTTTCTTT.

The chain recombines TRBV11-1 with TRBJ2-1, with D possibly TRBD1 on 5 matching bases. The CDR3 sequence is 15 residues long. Germline V gene data show CDR1 as SGHAT and CDR2 as FQDESV (reference sequence). Trimming took off 6 bases at V and 4 bases at J, with 16 bases between the two ends. The CDR3 sequence is CASSQTVQVYNEQFF. The DNA of the CDR3 is TGTGCCAGCAGTCAAACCGTACAGGTATACAATGAGCAGTTCTTC.

The J gene is TRBJ2-3, the V gene TRBV7-2, with TRBD2 matching 12 bases. V lost 2 bases, J lost 3 bases, and 6 bases stayed unmatched. Germline loops: CDR1 SGHTA, CDR2 FQGNSA. The CDR3 is 17 amino acids. CDR3 nucleotide sequence: TGTGCCAGCAGCTTACGGACTAGCGGGACCGGAACAGATACGCAGTATTTT. This sequence encodes CASSLRTSGTGTDTQYF.

The chain is built from TRBV11-2 and TRBJ2-1; 7 nucleotides line up with TRBD2. Germline trimming cut 5 bases from V and 6 bases from J; bases unmatched to any gene: 7. The CDR3 is 14 amino acids. In germline, CDR1 is SGHAT, CDR2 FQNNGV. This chain's CDR3 is CASSLISGGNEQFF. As DNA, the CDR3 is TGTGCCAGCAGCCTCATTTCGGGGGGCAATGAGCAGTTCTTC.

The CDR3 region is CASSHYSTGFNEKLFF. As DNA, the CDR3 is TGTGCCAGCAGCCATTATTCGACAGGTTTTAATGAAAAACTGTTTTTT. The chain uses TRBV14 and TRBJ1-4; a weak D match, TRBD1 (6 bases). This CDR3 comprises 16 residues. V was shortened by 3 bases and J by 4 bases, with 15 bases between the two germline ends. Germline V gives CDR1 SGHDN, CDR2 FVKESK.

The chain has TRBV6-2 or TRBV6-3 and TRBJ1-4; 8 bases are a match to TRBD1. This CDR3 has 17 amino acids. The V and J ends lost 4 bases and 0 bases, in that order; junction bases with no gene match: 7. Germline CDR1 and CDR2: MNHEY and SVGEGT. CDR3 nucleotides: TGTGCCAGCAGTTCCGGACAGGGCCGAACAACTAATGAAAAACTGTTTTTT. Encoded protein: CASSSGQGRTTNEKLFF.

This clone was recorded once. The genes are TRBV19 and TRBJ2-5; possibly TRBD2 for D (7 bases). The length of the CDR3 is 15 residues. Germline V gives CDR1 LNHDA, CDR2 SQIVND (reference sequence). Trimming pared 6 bases from V and 1 base from J, leaving 15 bases between. The DNA for the CDR3 is TGTGCCAGTAGACCTCAACGGGGGGCCCAAGAGACCCAGTACTTC. Translation gives CASRPQRGAQETQYF.

The chain uses TRBV2 and TRBJ1-6; D is ambiguous. V was shortened by 7 bases and J by 8 bases, with 12 bases between the two germline ends. Germline V gene lookup returns CDR1 SNHLY and CDR2 FYNNEI. This CDR3 spans 13 amino acids. CDR3 in amino acids: CASNRGRYSPLHF. The DNA for the CDR3 is TGTGCCAGCAATCGAGGGCGATATTCACCCCTCCACTTT.

This sequence joins TRBV10-2 and TRBJ2-7; 9 nucleotides align to TRBD1. With 0 bases clipped from V and 4 bases from J, the junction kept 4 bases outside the gene matches. Germline CDR1 reads WSHSY; CDR2 reads SAAADI. The length of the CDR3 is 15 residues. The CDR3 sequence: CASSESTGGRYEQYF. DNA of the CDR3: TGCGCCAGCAGTGAGTCGACAGGGGGGAGGTACGAGCAGTACTTC.

The V call is TRBV18, the J call TRBJ1-3; 11 bases agree with TRBD1. J lost 2 bases, V lost 3 bases, and 15 bases had no gene match. This CDR3 is built from 20 residues. The V gene's germline CDR1 is KGHSH and CDR2 LQKENI. The DNA for the CDR3 is TGTGCCAGCTCACCGCCGCCCAGGACAGGGGGCACTACACCTGGAAACACCATATATTTT. It specifies CASSPPPRTGGTTPGNTIYF.

The chain joins TRBV11-2 to TRBJ2-2; 7 bases align to TRBD2. The germline V gene has CDR1 SGHAT and CDR2 FQNNGV. The CDR3 totals 18 residues. The J segment lost 0 bases and the V segment lost 0 bases, leaving 7 bases of the junction unmatched. The CDR3 DNA follows: TGTGCCAGCAGCTTAGATCATACTAGCGACGCGAACACCGGGGAGCTGTTTTTT. Its translation is CASSLDHTSDANTGELFF.

This chain joins TRBV15 and TRBJ1-2; possible D gene TRBD1, 5 bases. This CDR3 region has 14 residues. V lost 5 bases and J 3 bases, leaving 13 bases between the germline ends. From germline, CDR1 is LNHNV and CDR2 YYDKDF (reference sequence). The CDR3 bases are TGTGCCACCAGCGGGCAGGGTGTGGACTATGGCTACACCTTC. This translates into CATSGQGVDYGYTF.

The chain employs TRBV5-3 and TRBJ1-2, with 8 bases identical to TRBD1. TRBV5-3 is noted as an ORF with a role that remains uncertain. The CDR3 is 18 residues long. V lost 1 base to trimming and J lost 4 bases; unmatched junction nucleotides: 15. CDR3 bases: TGTGCCAGAAGCTTGTCCGGATTCCGTCAGGGGGCGATCTATGGCTACACCTTC. Its translation is CARSLSGFRQGAIYGYTF.

This clone appeared once. The chain links TRBV6-6 to TRBJ1-2, with a weak D call TRBD1 (6 bases). CDR1 and CDR2 from the germline V gene are MNHNY and SVGAGI (reference sequence). Trimming removed 0 bases from V and 7 bases from J, with 15 bases in between. The CDR3 length is 15 residues. The CDR3 loop is CASSYSEGGGSGYTF. CDR3 DNA: TGTGCCAGCAGTTACTCGGAGGGAGGGGGTAGTGGCTACACCTTC.

V is TRBV29-1 and J is TRBJ2-3, with TRBD2 matching over 12 bases. V lost 7 bases, J lost 2 bases, and 1 base stayed unmatched. The germline gives CDR1 SQVTM, CDR2 ANQGSEA. There are 13 residues in the CDR3. CDR3 in DNA: TGCAGCGCTAGCGGGGGGGACACAGATACGCAGTATTTT. Its translation is CSASGGDTDTQYF.

This chain uses TRBV4-2 with TRBJ2-5; the D gene is possibly TRBD2 (5 bases). This CDR3 comprises 15 residues. V lost 0 bases, J lost 2 bases, and 10 bases lay in between. CDR1 and CDR2 from the germline V gene are LGHNA and YNFKEQ. In nucleotides, the CDR3 is TGTGCCAGCAGCCAAGATCTGGGAGCGCAAGAGACCCAGTACTTC. This gives the protein CASSQDLGAQETQYF.

The chain recombines TRBV2 with TRBJ2-3, with a possible D match to TRBD2 (5 bases). This CDR3 is 13 amino acids long. V dropped 5 bases and J dropped 11 bases, with 17 bases sitting between them. Looked up from germline, CDR1 is SNHLY and CDR2 is FYNNEI. The CDR3: CASSSLTSFGQYF. The CDR3 DNA reads as TGTGCCAGCAGTTCACTCACTAGTTTCGGGCAGTATTTT.

The J gene is TRBJ1-6, the V gene TRBV4-3; perhaps TRBD1 as D (5 bases). This CDR3 has 16 residues. Germline CDR1 and CDR2: LGHNA and YSLEER. V lost 3 bases, J lost 7 bases, and 16 bases lay in between. The DNA of the CDR3 is TGCGCCAGCAGCCAGAATTACGACAGCAAGAATTCACCCCTCCACTTT. Protein: CASSQNYDSKNSPLHF.